Listed below are T cell receptor beta chains from one sample, sequenced in a study of T-cell reconstitution after alpha-beta-depleted transplantation in children. TCRdb independently ran MiXCR on the PCR reads; one entry per CDR3 protein. The sample comprises about 210,000 distinct CDR3 sequences, approximately 17% of which are singletons, and about two fifths rests with the top ten. The sequences come from PBMCs, mostly from graft donor cells, collected 360 days after TCRalphabeta/CD19-depleted stem cell transplant. The receptors come from a male patient aged 2 to 10 who had a stem cell transplant for acute lymphoblastic leukemia, so the T cells may come from the graft donor. The CDR3 runs from the conserved cysteine through the conserved F or W. Size tells how often a clone was seen (once, few, many) or the class of an expanded clone, and some rows leave it out.

v_call	clone_size	cdr3_aa
TRBV7-9	few	CASSPGGTYEQYF
TRBV7-6	-	CASSLPGTGSNEQFF
TRBV3-1	-	CASSPRSAGNTIYF
TRBV20-1	few	CSARDYEGSPGDIQYF
TRBV20-1	few	CSGDEGLKETQYF
TRBV28	-	CASSLSGPMNTEAFF
TRBV5-1	-	CASSFEGREETQYF
TRBV10-2	few	CASSETSGVTQYF
TRBV6-2/TRBV6-3	-	CASKDLGTQYF
TRBV12-3/TRBV12-4	-	CASSSTGGTEAFF
TRBV11-2	-	CASSWTGNTEAFF
TRBV11-1	few	CASSCRRTPQLHKNEQFF
TRBV19	-	CASSIPGGVDQPQHF
TRBV12-3/TRBV12-4	few	CASTGGFPNTEAFF
TRBV5-5	few	CASSPQENTIYF
TRBV18	-	CASSPTGASNTGELFF
TRBV27	few	CASSLSGPGDTQYF
TRBV6-5	-	CASSYSREGSYEQYF
TRBV5-1	-	CASSSGRTTYEQYF
TRBV29-1	few	CSVLDRGLGGYTF
TRBV2	-	CASSPRDRVVEQFF
TRBV5-1	few	CASSPPGQVNTGELFF
TRBV21-1	many	CASSKREGETQYF
TRBV6-1	-	CASRQPGQLSDEQYF
TRBV4-3	-	CASSQSRGFGDAFF
TRBV18	-	CASSPMGNGYTF
TRBV5-1	-	CASSREGTYEQYF
TRBV6-5	-	CASSYSLAGGNTGELFF
TRBV7-6	few	CASSSGQPLWEQYF
TRBV29-1	few	CSVVLRLRDTQYF
TRBV11-2	once	CASSYLGQLKNIQYF
TRBV12-3/TRBV12-4	-	CASSPGLAGAYEQYF
TRBV13	-	CASSSPDGGNNEQFF
TRBV29-1	-	CSVGFQGLRDREAFF
TRBV4-3	few	CASSLIPGGSNEKLFF